This T cell receptor (beta chain) was captured by sequencing in a study of blood T cell repertoires in COVID-19. Study in general: Whether acute or convalescent, the COVID-19 samples came from the United States, Italy and Spain. PBMCs, B-cell-depleted T cells, or T cells provided the cDNA or gDNA that made up the material.

Per the original methods: Counts of nucleated cells, estimated from reference gene primer amplification, were obtained. Only in-frame clones appear in the TCRdb table, and some are missing; sequencing was by immunoSEQ multiplex PCR. The V and J calls and clone size were taken over from that table, and D and trimming were inferred from the DNA. The sample includes approximately 170,000 clones, approximately 82% of them seen just once. Individuals aged about 18 to 90 years were recruited from 24 US areas. The sequence was collected from a woman between 45 and 65 years old in a cohort exposed to, infected with or recovered from COVID-19 (not recorded which). Sequenced: PBMCs or T cells enriched from blood (not recorded which).

The CDR3 loop is CASSPRLEQFF. In nucleotides, the CDR3 is TGTGCCAGCAGCCCGCGACTAGAGCAGTTCTTC. The chain carries TRBV7-2 and TRBJ2-1; D might be TRBD2 (5 bases). In germline, CDR1 is SGHTA, CDR2 FQGNSA. The CDR3 spans 11 residues. V lost 5 bases and J 10 bases, leaving 9 bases between the germline ends.